One sample yielded the 6 T cell receptor beta chains listed below, sequenced in a study of tumor-infiltrating lymphocytes in primary liver carcinoma (dated by TCRdb to 2016 to 2017). The run used an Illumina HiSeq 2500. Starting from around 520 ng total RNA, TCRbeta-specific cDNA was produced by reverse transcription with a constant-region primer and ProtoScript II reverse transcriptase. Construction of the TCRbeta libraries relied on three nested rounds of multiplex PCR, following a slightly modified ARM-PCR procedure. The first two PCR rounds used multiplex TRBV1-TRBV30 forward primers with a Cbeta reverse primer, each for roughly 11 cycles. Using fastp trimming at Q25 and MiXCR clonotype assembly, TCRdb reanalyzed the public sequencing data and kept in-frame beta chains. A single entry per CDR3 protein holds the most common genes and DNA from its merged rows. This sample comprises approximately 300,000 distinct CDR3 sequences, around three fifths of them detected only once. The biggest ten clones account for around 9.5% of the sample.

Blood RNA was extracted from unsorted whole blood with TRIzol reagent; germline DNA came from the DNeasy Blood & Tissue kit. Sequencing used peripheral blood. These receptors all come from a man aged 35 to 55 with primary liver carcinoma and hepatitis B virus infection.

The gene calls are TRBV2 and TRBJ2-4; D may be TRBD1 or TRBD2 (5 bases each). The V and J ends lost 3 bases and 0 bases respectively, with 12 bases between them. The CDR3 runs to 16 residues. CDR1 is SNHLY and CDR2 is FYNNEI in the germline V gene. The chain's CDR3 is CASSEDGAIAKNIQYF. The CDR3, as DNA: TGTGCCAGCAGTGAGGACGGGGCTATAGCCAAAAACATTCAGTACTTC.

V is TRBV28 and J is TRBJ1-4, with D possibly being TRBD1 (6 bases). Germline CDR1 MDHEN, CDR2 SYDVKM. The CDR3 has 13 residues. Trimming pared 8 bases from V and 2 bases from J, leaving 9 bases between. CDR3 loop: CASQDRTNEKLFF. DNA for the CDR3: TGTGCCAGCCAAGACAGGACTAATGAAAAACTGTTTTTT.

Turning to this clonotype: Just one base apart from a much larger clone, this may be a read error. This chain links TRBV12-3 or TRBV12-4 with TRBJ2-7, with D unresolved. The ends were cut back, 8 bases at V and 8 bases at J, with 16 bases in the middle. The CDR3 has 12 amino acids. The CDR3 region is CASGLSDGKQYF. CDR3 nucleotide sequence: TGTGCCAGCGGCTTGTCCGATGGGAAGCAGTACTTC.

This chain uses TRBV18 with TRBJ1-1, with TRBD1 identical over 7 bases. The ends lost 6 bases at V and 1 base at J; junction bases unmatched: 11. This CDR3 has 16 residues. Germline CDR1 and CDR2: KGHSH and LQKENI. The CDR3 sequence is CASSPYDGTANTEAFF. The CDR3, as DNA: TGTGCCAGCTCGCCTTACGATGGGACAGCGAACACTGAAGCTTTCTTT.

In regard to this clonotype: Given a much more abundant clone one base away, this may be a read error. The chain links TRBV6-5 to TRBJ2-5; the D gene could be TRBD1 or TRBD2 (5 bases each). The CDR3 contains 12 residues. Deletions cut 6 bases from V and 7 bases from J, with 12 bases between. Germline loops: CDR1 MNHEY, CDR2 SVGAGI. CDR3 protein: CASSWDGRTQYF. In nucleotides, the CDR3 is TGTGCCAGCAGCTGGGACGGAAGGACCCAGTACTTC.

In the case of this clonotype: This could be a read error, since a much larger clone is one nucleotide away. CDR3 amino acids: CASAGGGYTF. In DNA form, the CDR3 reads TGTGCCAGCGCCGGGGGTGGCTACACCTTC. This chain uses TRBV6-6 with TRBJ1-2, with D possibly matching TRBD1 (5 bases). The length of the CDR3 is 10 residues. V lost 8 bases to trimming and J lost 7 bases, with 8 bases between them. Germline V gene sequence: CDR1 MNHNY, CDR2 SVGAGI (reference sequence).